A selection of T cell receptor beta chains follows, all from one sample in a study of cytomegalovirus exposure and HLA in healthy donors. Generated by immunoSEQ multiplex PCR, the TCRdb table keeps only in-frame clones and is missing some. The table records tens of thousands of clones, over 70% of them present only once. Material for sequencing was PBMCs. The receptors originated from a man aged 60 to 69 in good health and CMV-seronegative. Each CDR3 is given with its conserved first and last residue. The D gene is left open where the match is weak. Only some rows state a clone size, as once, few, many or a class for expanded clones.

clone size	V gene	J gene	D gene	CDR3 DNA	CDR3 protein
NA	TRBV7-2	TRBJ2-7	TRBD2	TGTGCCAGCTGTCTAGCGGGGAACTCCTACGAGCAGTACTTC	CASCLAGNSYEQYF
few	TRBV7-2	TRBJ2-1	NA	TGTGCCAGCAGCCCATACTTTTACAATGAGCAGTTCTTC	CASSPYFYNEQFF
NA	TRBV5-6	TRBJ1-5	TRBD1	TGTGCCAGCAGCCGAACCCCCGGGACAGGGCTTCAGCCCCAGCATTTT	CASSRTPGTGLQPQHF
once	TRBV28	TRBJ2-5	NA	TGTGCCAGCAGTTTACAACTTCGAGAGACCCAGTACTTC	CASSLQLRETQYF
NA	TRBV7-9	TRBJ2-7	TRBD2	TGTGCCAGCAGCTTGCTAGCGGGACCCGGCGAGCAGTACTTC	CASSLLAGPGEQYF
NA	TRBV21-1	TRBJ1-1	NA	TGTGCCAGCAGCAGGATGACAGGCCAGGGCACTGAAGCTTTCTTT	CASSRMTGQGTEAFF
NA	TRBV18	TRBJ2-7	TRBD2	TGTGCCAGCTCACCATTGACTAGCGGGAGTAACGAGCAGTACTTC	CASSPLTSGSNEQYF
NA	TRBV27	TRBJ2-7	NA	TGTGCCAGCCGATCGGGACAAAACTACGAGCAGTACTTC	CASRSGQNYEQYF
NA	TRBV21-1	TRBJ2-7	NA	TGTGCCAGCAGCAAATCTCTCGGGGATATGCACTACGAGCAGTACTTC	CASSKSLGDMHYEQYF
few	TRBV27	TRBJ1-1	NA	TGTGCCAGCAGTTTAAAACAGCATTTAGGAGCTTTCTTT	CASSLKQHLGAFF
NA	TRBV6-5	TRBJ2-3	TRBD2	TGTGCCAGCACCGGAGCGGGAGCAGCGCAGTATTTT	CASTGAGAAQYF
NA	TRBV4-1	TRBJ2-7	TRBD1	TGCGCCAGCAGCCAGAGACAGGGGCCCAGCATATACGAGCAGTACTTC	CASSQRQGPSIYEQYF
NA	TRBV27	TRBJ2-2	NA	TGTGCCAGCAGTTGGGGAGCGAACACCGGGGAGCTGTTTTTT	CASSWGANTGELFF
few	TRBV10-3	TRBJ2-7	TRBD2	TGTGCCATCAGTGAAGCGGGAGGCTTGGAGCAGTACTTC	CAISEAGGLEQYF
NA	TRBV5-5	TRBJ2-7	NA	TGTGCCAGCAGCTTGTCTCTGATAGCGGTATCCTACGAGCAGTACTTC	CASSLSLIAVSYEQYF
NA	TRBV19	TRBJ2-2	NA	TGTGCCAGTAGTCCAGGGGCGGGCACCGGGGAGCTGTTTTTT	CASSPGAGTGELFF
few	TRBV27	TRBJ1-2	TRBD1	TGTGCCAGCAGATCACCGGGACAGGGAGGAGGGTCTGCTAGCTATGGCTACACCTTC	CASRSPGQGGGSASYGYTF
NA	TRBV5-4	TRBJ2-3	TRBD2	TGTGCCAGCAGCTTGGAACTAGCGGGAGCGGGAGATACGCAGTATTTT	CASSLELAGAGDTQYF
NA	TRBV6-5	TRBJ1-4	NA	TGTGCCAGCAGCCCCGGCGGAGGAATTGAAAAACTGTTTTTT	CASSPGGGIEKLFF
NA	TRBV19	TRBJ1-1	NA	TGTGCCAGTAAGGACAAAAGCACTGAAGCTTTCTTT	CASKDKSTEAFF
few	TRBV5-4	TRBJ2-7	NA	TGTGCCAGCAGCTTGGATCCGGAGATCGCCTACGAGCAGTACTTC	CASSLDPEIAYEQYF
NA	TRBV2	TRBJ1-1	NA	TGTGCCAGCAGCAAAGACAGAAACACTGAAGCTTTCTTT	CASSKDRNTEAFF
NA	TRBV6-6	TRBJ2-1	NA	TGTGCCAGCAGTTACGGGGGGATTGAGCAGTTCTTC	CASSYGGIEQFF
NA	TRBV7-7	TRBJ2-5	NA	TGTGCTAGCAGCTTAGCCGGGGGATCCCAAGAGACCCAGTACTTC	CASSLAGGSQETQYF
NA	TRBV6-1	TRBJ1-1	NA	TGTGCCAGCAGTGAAGCCTTTCAGGACACTGAAGCTTTCTTT	CASSEAFQDTEAFF
NA	TRBV5-5	TRBJ2-1	NA	TGTGCCAGCAGCCATTCAGTAGGTCCTAGATACAATGAGCAGTTCTTC	CASSHSVGPRYNEQFF
NA	TRBV5-1	TRBJ1-4	NA	TGCGCCAGCAGCAAGGCCGGTGACAAAGAAGAAAAACTGTTTTTT	CASSKAGDKEEKLFF
few	TRBV6-5	TRBJ2-7	TRBD2	TGTGCCAGCAGTTACTCTAGCGGGAGCTCCTACGAGCAGTACTTC	CASSYSSGSSYEQYF
NA	TRBV7-9	TRBJ2-1	TRBD2	TGTTCCAGCACCGATCATCAGCGGGGCAACAATGAGCAGTTCTTC	CSSTDHQRGNNEQFF
NA	TRBV7-2	TRBJ1-1	NA	TGTGCCAGCAGCTTAGCTGGCCCGAACACTGAAGCTTTCTTT	CASSLAGPNTEAFF
once	TRBV10-3	TRBJ2-5	TRBD2	TGTGCCATCAGTGAGTCGACTAGCGGGGGGGCCGGAGAGACCCAGTACTTC	CAISESTSGGAGETQYF
NA	TRBV27	TRBJ2-7	NA	TGTGCCAGCAGCCTTCCAGACCGGGGGAGCGAGCAGTACTTC	CASSLPDRGSEQYF
few	TRBV6-5	TRBJ2-6	TRBD1	TGTGCCAGCAGTCTCGACAGGGCTGGGGCCAACGTCCTGACTTTC	CASSLDRAGANVLTF
once	TRBV6-1	TRBJ2-3	TRBD1	TGTGCCAGCAGTAGACAGGGCGCCGTCACAGATACGCAGTATTTT	CASSRQGAVTDTQYF
NA	TRBV7-2	TRBJ2-7	TRBD1	TGTGCCAGCAGCGTGGGGACAGGGGGATCCTACGAGCAGTACTTC	CASSVGTGGSYEQYF
once	TRBV4-1	TRBJ2-1	NA	TGCGCCAGCAGTAACCGAGCAGGAGGTCCAGAGCAGTTCTTC	CASSNRAGGPEQFF
few	TRBV30	TRBJ2-1	TRBD2	TGTGCCTGGGTTTTACGACTAGCGGGAGGGGAGGGGAGCTCCTACAATGAGCAGTTCTTC	CAWVLRLAGGEGSSYNEQFF
NA	TRBV5-1	TRBJ2-5	TRBD1	TGCGCCAGCACCCCGACAGGGTGGGGAGAGACCCAGTACTTC	CASTPTGWGETQYF
NA	TRBV25-1	TRBJ1-6	TRBD1	TGTGCCAGCAGTGAAGGGGACAGGACGGGTTCACCCCTCCACTTT	CASSEGDRTGSPLHF
NA	TRBV7-8	TRBJ2-7	TRBD1	TGTGCCAGCAGCTTAGCCGTTCAGGGGGCTGGCGAGCAGTACTTC	CASSLAVQGAGEQYF
NA	TRBV5-4	TRBJ1-3	NA	TGTGCCAGCAGCTTGCCAAACTCTGGAAACACCATATATTTT	CASSLPNSGNTIYF
NA	TRBV19	TRBJ1-1	NA	TGTGCCAGTAGTATGAGGGAACTTGAAGCTTTCTTT	CASSMRELEAFF
once	TRBV6-1	TRBJ1-2	NA	TGTGCCAGCAGTGAAGAGGGGAGGGATGGCTACACCTTC	CASSEEGRDGYTF
NA	TRBV6-6	TRBJ2-7	NA	TGTGCCAGCAGTTACTCAGGGGCCGTCGACGAGCAGTACTTC	CASSYSGAVDEQYF
NA	TRBV19	TRBJ1-4	TRBD1	TGTGCCAGTAGTATCGACAGGGGGCGCGAAAAACTGTTTTTT	CASSIDRGREKLFF
NA	TRBV29-1	TRBJ2-3	TRBD2	TGCAGCGTCAGGACTAGCGGTCCTAGCACAGATACGCAGTATTTT	CSVRTSGPSTDTQYF
NA	TRBV7-2	TRBJ1-5	NA	TGTGCCAGCAGCAAATCAGAGGTGCAGCCCCAGCATTTT	CASSKSEVQPQHF
NA	TRBV4-1	TRBJ2-7	TRBD2	TGCGCCAGCAGGAGGGGACTAGCGGGGGACTCCTACGAGCAGTACTTC	CASRRGLAGDSYEQYF
NA	TRBV29-1	TRBJ1-2	NA	TGCAGCGCTTCCCAGACTGATGGCAATGGCTACACCTTC	CSASQTDGNGYTF